This paragraph reports one TCR beta chain. This sample is drawn from a study of blood T cell repertoires in COVID-19. V was clipped by 6 bases and J by 1 base; unmatched bases: 12. The CDR3 sequence is 19 residues long. CDR1 is LNHDA, CDR2 SQIVND, per germline (reference sequence). The table came from immunoSEQ multiplex PCR; TCRdb's copy has only in-frame clones and leaves some out. The data contain just under 55,000 clones, less than 95% of them singletons. This rearrangement joins TRBV19 to TRBJ2-4; 13 nucleotides line up with TRBD2. This TCR came from a woman aged 40 to 55 with active COVID-19. The sequenced material came from peripheral blood. Here the CDR3 DNA reads TGTGCCAGTAGCCAGAGAACTAGCGGGGGGGCCGGGGCCAAAAACATTCAGTACTTC. Protein product: CASSQRTSGGAGAKNIQYF.